The 21 T cell receptor beta chains given below trace back to one sample, sequenced in a study of tumor-infiltrating lymphocytes in oesophageal squamous cell carcinoma. TCRdb called the PCR reads again in MiXCR, with one record for every CDR3 protein. The sample lists tens of thousands of distinct CDR3 sequences; more than 35% were seen once. The sequenced sample consisted of esophageal tumor tissue. Every receptor here comes from a male donor with esophageal squamous cell carcinoma.

This clonotype came up many times. V is TRBV27 and J is TRBJ2-7, with 13 positions matching TRBD2. This CDR3 region has 18 residues. The trim removed 0 bases at V and 0 bases at J, leaving 5 bases unmatched. Germline V lookup: CDR1 MNHEY, CDR2 SMNVEV (reference sequence). The DNA for the CDR3 is TGTGCCAGCAGTTTATCGGGGACTAGCGGGGCCGACTCCTACGAGCAGTACTTC. It codes for CASSLSGTSGADSYEQYF.

This clonotype was found many times. This chain uses TRBV5-1 with TRBJ2-7; 7 bases agree with TRBD1. Trimming at V came to 0 bases and at J to 1 base, leaving 1 base not matched to a gene. Germline V lookup: CDR1 SGHRS, CDR2 YFSETQ. This CDR3 has 14 residues. In DNA form, the CDR3 reads TGCGCCAGCAGCTTGGAGGGACAGTCCTACGAGCAGTACTTC. Translating it yields CASSLEGQSYEQYF. Complete variable domain (other parts from reference TRBV5-1 and TRBJ2-7): KAGVTQTPRYLIKTRGQQVTLSCSPISGHRSVSWYQQTPGQGLQFLFEYFSETQRNKGNFPGRFSGRQFSNSRSEMNVSTLELGDSALYLCASSLEGQSYEQYFGPGTRLTVT.

The J gene is TRBJ1-1, the V gene TRBV6-2 or TRBV6-3, with TRBD1 matching over 10 bases. The germline CDR1 and CDR2 sequences are MNHEY and SVGEGT. The J segment lost 3 bases and the V segment lost 6 bases, leaving 10 bases of the junction unmatched. This CDR3 region has 16 residues. The CDR3: CASRPRQGARDTEAFF. The CDR3 DNA is TGTGCCAGCAGACCCAGACAGGGGGCTAGGGACACTGAAGCTTTCTTT.

As regards this clonotype: Lacking the conserved final phenylalanine or tryptophan, this CDR3 likely reflects a read error. The limits of the CDR3 on the DNA are not certain, so only TCRdb's listed CDR3 is given. V usage is TRBV7-8 and J usage is TRBJ1-6. CDR1 and CDR2 (germline): SGHVS, FQNEAQ. The CDR3 is 19 residues long, ends included. CDR3 region: CASSKKGSGLAAYEQYFGP.

The chain recombines TRBV4-1 with TRBJ1-5, with D uncertain. The germline V gene has CDR1 MGHRA and CDR2 YSYEKL. CDR3 length: 15 residues. V was trimmed by 4 bases and J by 3 bases, leaving 13 bases between them. The CDR3: CASSRESTLNQPQHF. In nucleotides, the CDR3 is TGCGCCAGCAGCCGAGAAAGCACCCTCAATCAGCCCCAGCATTTT.

This clonotype came up once. The chain uses TRBV12-3 or TRBV12-4 and TRBJ2-4; D not resolved. The J call may be wrong; the DNA end is better matched by TRBJ2-1. This CDR3 is built from 12 residues. CDR3 coding DNA: TGTGCCAGCAGTTTGATGCAGAATGAGCAGTTCTTC. Protein product: CASSLMQNEQFF.

This rearrangement joins TRBV7-3 to TRBJ2-3, with D possibly matching TRBD1 (6 bases). V was cut by 5 bases and J by 0 bases, with 15 bases left in between. CDR3 size: 16 residues. Germline assignment: CDR1 SGHTA and CDR2 FQGTGA. CDR3 region: CASSARQAVSTDTQYF. CDR3 DNA: TGTGCCAGCAGCGCTCGACAGGCTGTGAGCACAGATACGCAGTATTTT.

The genes are TRBV12-3 or TRBV12-4 and TRBJ2-6; 11 bases are a match to TRBD1. The end of the DNA aligns better with TRBJ2-1, so the J call may be wrong. CDR3 length equals 14 residues. The CDR3 loop is CASSLRDRGNEQFF. The CDR3 coding sequence is TGTGCCAGCAGTTTAAGGGACAGGGGGAATGAGCAGTTCTTC.

There are many counts of this clonotype. The rearrangement uses TRBV10-3 and TRBJ2-1; 11 bases agree with TRBD1. Near its end, the DNA agrees better with TRBJ2-5, so the J call may be wrong. Germline values: CDR1 ENHRY, CDR2 SYGVKD. The CDR3 has 14 residues. This CDR3 is CAISGTGGGETQYF. In nucleotides, the CDR3 is TGTGCCATCAGTGGGACAGGGGGCGGAGAGACCCAGTACTTC.

V and J are TRBV19 and TRBJ2-7; the match to TRBD2 covers 8 bases. The end of the DNA is better explained by TRBJ2-1, so the J call may be wrong. The CDR3 has 14 residues. Germline lookup yields CDR1 LNHDA and CDR2 SQIVND (reference sequence). CDR3 sequence: CASSILPGGYEQFF. In DNA, the CDR3 is TGTGCCAGTAGTATTTTGCCGGGAGGGTACGAGCAGTTCTTC.

This clonotype was observed at least ten times. This sequence joins TRBV7-9 and TRBJ2-6; 9 bases match TRBD1. V lost 5 bases, J lost 4 bases, and 9 bases stayed unmatched. The CDR3 has 17 residues. Germline-derived CDR1 and CDR2 are SEHNR and FQNEAQ (reference sequence). In nucleotides, the CDR3 is TGTGCCAGCAGCCTAACCGGGACAGGGTCCGGGGCCAACGTCCTGACTTTC. Protein product: CASSLTGTGSGANVLTF.

A note on this clonotype: The CDR3 end shows no conserved phenylalanine or tryptophan, and so a read error is likely. It is unclear where the CDR3 begins or ends on the DNA, so no DNA is shown, and the CDR3 is as TCRdb lists it. The gene calls are TRBV12-3 or TRBV12-4 and TRBJ2-3; the listed D gene, TRBD2, was not tested against the DNA. Counting both end residues, the CDR3 totals 17 amino acids. The chain's CDR3 is CASSLGRGGQETQYFGP.

V is TRBV6-1 and J is TRBJ2-4; 8 bases map to TRBD1. Gene TRBJ1-2 matches the end of the DNA better, so the J call may be wrong. The CDR3 consists of 14 residues. The germline gives CDR1 MNHNS, CDR2 SASEGT. The CDR3 here is CASSVDRANYGYTF. The CDR3 DNA sequence: TGTGCCAGCAGTGTGGACAGGGCGAACTATGGCTACACCTTC.

V is TRBV7-6 and J is TRBJ2-1; the D is unclear. The J call may be mistaken, given a closer DNA end match to TRBJ2-7. In germline, CDR1 is SGHVS, CDR2 FNYEAQ. The CDR3 has 12 residues. CDR3 residues: CASSLMIYEQYF. The CDR3, as DNA: TGTGCCAGCAGCTTAATGATCTACGAGCAGTACTTC.

This clonotype was seen many times. V is TRBV27 and J is TRBJ1-6; 7 positions match TRBD1. The V and J ends lost 2 bases and 11 bases, in that order; junction bases with no gene match: 3. In germline, CDR1 is MNHEY, CDR2 SMNVEV (reference sequence). The CDR3 runs 13 residues. CDR3 nucleotides: TGTGCCAGCAGTTTAGGCAGGGGGGCACCCCTCCACTTT. It is translated as CASSLGRGAPLHF.

This clonotype was picked up a small number of times. The chain employs TRBV7-2 and TRBJ2-7; 9 positions match TRBD2. CDR1 is SGHTA and CDR2 is FQGNSA in the germline V gene. The CDR3 runs 15 residues. V lost 0 bases and J lost 0; bases outside the gene matches: 0. The CDR3 sequence: CASSLASGSSYEQYF. Here the CDR3 DNA reads TGTGCCAGCAGCTTAGCTAGCGGGAGCTCCTACGAGCAGTACTTC. Based on the CDR3 plus reference TRBV7-2 and TRBJ2-7, the full variable domain is GAGVSQSPSNKVTEKGKDVELRCDPISGHTALYWYRQSLGQGLEFLIYFQGNSAPDKSGLPSDRFSAERTGGSVSTLTIQRTQQEDSAVYLCASSLASGSSYEQYFGPGTRLTVT.

V is TRBV9 and J is TRBJ2-7; 7 bases are shared with TRBD2. TRBJ2-1 matches the DNA end more closely, so the J call is doubtful. The CDR3 runs 16 residues. Germline values: CDR1 SGDLS, CDR2 YYNGEE. The CDR3 reads CASSVARGVSYNEQFF. The CDR3 bases are TGTGCCAGCAGCGTAGCCCGGGGGGTATCCTACAATGAGCAGTTCTTC.

The chain employs TRBV11-1 and TRBJ2-3; 11 bases are shared with TRBD2. The trim removed 4 bases at V and 4 bases at J, leaving 13 bases unmatched. The CDR3 has 18 amino acids. The germline gives CDR1 SGHAT, CDR2 FQDESV (reference sequence). The CDR3 nucleotides read TGTGCCAGCAGCTCCCAGGCCTTACTAGCGGGAGTAGCAGATACGCAGTATTTT. This translates into CASSSQALLAGVADTQYF.

This clonotype has only one observation. The V call is TRBV7-3, the J call TRBJ2-6; 7 bases map to TRBD1. The germline CDR1 and CDR2 sequences are SGHTA and FQGTGA. This CDR3 is 19 amino acids long. J lost 0 bases, V lost 6 bases, and 14 bases had no gene match. CDR3 sequence reads: CASSFDWDSESSGANVLTF. The CDR3 DNA sequence: TGTGCCAGCAGTTTCGATTGGGACAGCGAGAGCTCTGGGGCCAACGTCCTGACTTTC.

In its sample, this clonotype was seen many times. CDR3 protein: CASSLEDTYEQYF. DNA of the CDR3: TGCGCCAGCAGCTTGGAGGACACTTACGAGCAGTACTTC. This chain connects TRBV5-1 to TRBJ2-7; perhaps TRBD1 as D (5 bases). CDR3 length equals 13 residues. Germline-derived CDR1 and CDR2 are SGHRS and YFSETQ. Trimming removed 0 bases at V and 4 bases at J, with 8 bases between.

The sample holds a few counts of this clonotype. The chain links TRBV7-3 to TRBJ2-1; no clear D gene. V was shortened by 5 bases and J by 7 bases, with 21 bases between the two germline ends. Germline CDR1 reads SGHTA; CDR2 reads FQGTGA. The CDR3 has 16 amino acids. The CDR3 nucleotides are TGTGCCAGCAGCACCGAAGCGACTCGAGCATGGAATGAGCAGTTCTTC. Translating it yields CASSTEATRAWNEQFF.